The rows below give T cell receptor beta chains drawn from one sample of a study of glioma-infiltrating T cells. A single record per CDR3 protein comes from TCRdb applying MiXCR to the multiplex PCR reads. Of roughly 120,000 distinct CDR3 sequences detected, approximately 23% appear once; the ten largest clones hold over 12%. Sequenced input: glioma tissue, nonneoplastic brain tissue, or PBMCs (not recorded which). The receptors were gathered from a human donor with low-grade glioma or glioblastoma, undergoing nonglioma brain surgery, or in good health (not recorded which). Both conserved end residues are part of each CDR3.

CSARDRVDEKLFF TRBJ1-4 TRBV20-1
CATATGEADTQYF TRBJ2-3 TRBV4-1
CASSFPADYGYTF TRBJ1-2 TRBV28
CASSHPQGGRDEQYF TRBJ2-7 TRBV19
CASSRFFSTSDYGYTF TRBJ1-2 TRBV5-4
CASSPGGPYEQYF TRBJ2-7 TRBV27
CASSPTTPRYNEQFF TRBJ2-1 TRBV4-1
CASTKEWGRSTDTQYF TRBJ2-3 TRBV6-1
CASTLSGGAGQPQNF TRBJ1-5 TRBV19
CASSQETRHNEQFF TRBJ2-1 TRBV3-1
CASSTGTNPSTDTQYF TRBJ2-3 TRBV5-5
CASSLLGEFNQPQHF TRBJ1-5 TRBV4-1
CASSLGSGQVDTEAFF TRBJ1-1 TRBV5-1
CASRQYGAEAFF TRBJ1-1 TRBV6-2/TRBV6-3
CATSRAGSGNTIYF TRBJ1-3 TRBV15
CASSPPAGREKLFF TRBJ1-4 TRBV18
CASTRLAATYEQYF TRBJ2-7 TRBV6-1
CASTRDHNEQFF TRBJ2-1 TRBV9
CASAPSRGRDNEQFF TRBJ2-1 TRBV19
CAISTEGQPQHF TRBJ1-5 TRBV10-3
CASSEMIGDQETQYF TRBJ2-5 TRBV6-1
CASKVDFSTNEQFF TRBJ2-1 TRBV6-1
CASSQESAVRTTDTQYF TRBJ2-3 TRBV4-2
CASSQQAGDSNEKLFF TRBJ1-4 TRBV4-2
CASSLDFSTGELFF TRBJ2-2 TRBV6-1
CASSKDGNQPQHF TRBJ1-5 TRBV27
CASSQERAPTYNEQFF TRBJ2-1 TRBV4-1
CSARPIHYEQYF TRBJ2-7 TRBV20-1
CASNGGNRPYEQYF TRBJ2-7 TRBV27
CASTPGLNSYNEQFF TRBJ2-1 TRBV2
CASSPGTGGADTQYF TRBJ2-3 TRBV18
CASSMRERARRNF TRBJ2-5 TRBV19
CASGPDASTDTQYF TRBJ2-3 TRBV12-5
CASSPLAQRKTEDTQYF TRBJ2-3 TRBV3-1
CASSPTSWGDEQYF TRBJ2-7 TRBV7-2
CASSQARASGSSYEQYF TRBJ2-7 TRBV4-1
CASRPGLNNEQFF TRBJ2-1 TRBV27
CASSLVTGTYEQYF TRBJ2-7 TRBV7-9
CASSFGERGAGGAEAFF TRBJ1-1 TRBV12-3/TRBV12-4
CASSLGTSGPTDTQYF TRBJ2-3 TRBV5-1
CASRAPGTQYF TRBJ2-3 TRBV7-2
CASGRLAGTDTQYF TRBJ2-3 TRBV6-1
CASGSGLAVIPSYNEQFF TRBJ2-1 TRBV12-5
CSARPTSGRYNEQFF TRBJ2-1 TRBV20-1
CASSLDAQPNQPQHF TRBJ1-5 TRBV5-1
CASSLFNEQYF TRBJ2-7 TRBV6-1
CASKTSYYEQYF TRBJ2-7 TRBV27
CASSLSDTGTGNTEAFF TRBJ1-1 TRBV27
CATSRDRTGFDTQYF TRBJ2-3 TRBV15
CASSLTGTDYGYTF TRBJ1-2 TRBV7-9
CASSQGAVPNEKLFF TRBJ1-4 TRBV4-1
CATSRRDGSGEQYF TRBJ2-7 TRBV15
CASSQVTLGDTEAFF TRBJ1-1 TRBV3-1
CASSLVTSGSSDTQYF TRBJ2-3 TRBV5-1
CASSVGRGTYGYTF TRBJ1-2 TRBV9
CASSTLNVGTSGPTDLVSQYF TRBJ2-3 TRBV27
CASSQTVYEQYF TRBJ2-7 TRBV6-1
CASRKGSYNEQFF TRBJ2-1 TRBV19
CASIPSHREELDGYTF TRBJ1-2 TRBV28
CSVVTSAYEQYF TRBJ2-7 TRBV29-1